Detailed here is one TCR beta chain. This sample stems from a study of blood T cell repertoires in COVID-19. Study at large: Samples came from the United States, Italy and Spain, spanning acute and convalescent COVID-19. PBMCs, B-cell-depleted T cells, or T cells were the source of the cDNA or gDNA that made up the material.

Original processing methods: Amplification from reference gene primers served as the basis for estimated nucleated cell counts. Method: immunoSEQ multiplex PCR; TCRdb's copy keeps in-frame clones and lacks some. The V and J calls and clone size come from that table; D and trimming were worked out from the DNA. The repertoire has 190,000 or so clones, approximately 87% of them found once; the top ten carry around 0.76%. Sequenced sample: peripheral blood. The origin of this receptor is a woman between 65 and 79 years old with acute or convalescent COVID-19.

CDR3 in amino acids: CASSTLPGQLSNQPQHF. The CDR3 DNA reads TGTGCCAGTAGTACCCTACCGGGACAGCTTAGCAATCAGCCCCAGCATTTT. The chain joins TRBV19 to TRBJ1-5; 7 bases fit TRBD1. The CDR3 length is 17 residues. V was clipped by 4 bases and J by 0 bases; unmatched bases: 9. The germline V gene has CDR1 LNHDA and CDR2 SQIVND (reference sequence). The complete variable domain, with remaining parts taken from reference TRBV19 and TRBJ1-5, reads DGGITQSPKYLFRKEGQNVTLSCEQNLNHDAMYWYRQDPGQGLRLIYYSQIVNDFQKGDIAEGYSVSREKKESFPLTVTSAQKNPTAFYLCASSTLPGQLSNQPQHFGDGTRLSIL.